Listed below are T cell receptor beta chains from one sample, sequenced in a study of cytomegalovirus exposure and HLA in healthy donors. Assay: immunoSEQ multiplex PCR; the TCRdb copy retains only in-frame clones and omits some. This table holds tens of thousands of clones, around four fifths found once. Sequenced sample: PBMCs. The receptors were gathered from a male donor in good health and CMV-seropositive. The CDR3 runs from the conserved cysteine through the conserved F or W. A D gene is named only where the DNA matches it firmly. Only some rows state a clone size, as once, few, many or a class for expanded clones.

CDR3aa	CDR3nt	v_gene	abundance	j_gene	d_gene
CASSWDTSPYEQYF	TGTGCCAGCAGTTGGGACACGAGTCCCTACGAGCAGTACTTC	TRBV27	NA	TRBJ2-7	NA
CASSRTGTYEQYF	TGTGCCAGCAGTCGGACAGGGACCTACGAGCAGTACTTC	TRBV2	NA	TRBJ2-7	TRBD1
CASSSSGTGYYEQYF	TGTGCCAGCAGCAGCAGCGGGACAGGGTACTACGAGCAGTACTTC	TRBV7-8	once	TRBJ2-7	TRBD1
CAGPLTSGGLGGDYEQYF	TGCGCCGGACCCTTGACTAGCGGGGGATTGGGGGGCGATTACGAGCAGTACTTC	TRBV5-1	NA	TRBJ2-7	TRBD2
CASSSVEGGDRRNEQFF	TGTGCCAGCAGCTCAGTTGAAGGGGGGGACAGGAGGAATGAGCAGTTCTTC	TRBV7-7	NA	TRBJ2-1	NA
CASSQEIRTAKETQYF	TGCGCCAGCAGCCAAGAAATTAGGACAGCTAAAGAGACCCAGTACTTC	TRBV4-3	NA	TRBJ2-5	NA
CASRPGQGSAYEQYF	TGTGCCAGCAGACCAGGACAGGGGTCGGCCTACGAGCAGTACTTC	TRBV28	few	TRBJ2-7	TRBD1
CASSLVAGSSSYNEQFF	TGTGCCAGCAGTTTGGTAGCGGGAAGTTCCTCCTACAATGAGCAGTTCTTC	TRBV28	once	TRBJ2-1	TRBD2
CASSLYSRAVDQPQHF	TGTGCCAGCAGCTTATACTCCAGGGCCGTCGATCAGCCCCAGCATTTT	TRBV7-2	NA	TRBJ1-5	NA
CATSTLGQNSNQPQHF	TGTGCCACCAGCACGCTGGGCCAGAATAGCAATCAGCCCCAGCATTTT	TRBV15	NA	TRBJ1-5	NA
CASSLEGGRNTGELFF	TGTGCCAGCAGCTTGGAAGGGGGCAGGAACACCGGGGAGCTGTTTTTT	TRBV5-4	NA	TRBJ2-2	TRBD1
CASSPSLGLIADTQYF	TGTGCCAGCTCACCTTCCCTGGGACTAATTGCAGATACGCAGTATTTT	TRBV18	once	TRBJ2-3	TRBD2
CASTGTGELFF	TGTGCCAGTACAGGCACCGGGGAGCTGTTTTTT	TRBV2	NA	TRBJ2-2	NA
CASRPRQGGRGEKLFF	TGTGCCAGCAGGCCCAGACAGGGGGGGAGGGGTGAAAAACTGTTTTTT	TRBV27	NA	TRBJ1-4	TRBD1
CATSRDLRVENEQYF	TGTGCCACCAGCAGAGATCTCAGGGTTGAAAACGAGCAGTACTTC	TRBV15	NA	TRBJ2-7	NA
CATSRDMGGGELFF	TGTGCCACCAGCAGAGATATGGGAGGCGGGGAGCTGTTTTTT	TRBV15	NA	TRBJ2-2	NA
CASSFRTIPNRGSSSYEQYF	TGTGCCAGCAGCTTCCGTACGATTCCTAACAGGGGCTCCAGCTCCTACGAGCAGTACTTC	TRBV7-8	NA	TRBJ2-7	TRBD1
CASSSGGQGFEKSYEQYF	TGTGCCAGCAGCTCAGGTGGGCAGGGATTCGAGAAATCCTACGAGCAGTACTTC	TRBV13	once	TRBJ2-7	NA
CASSLRLAGRTDTQYF	TGTGCCAGCAGCTTGAGACTAGCGGGACGCACAGATACGCAGTATTTT	TRBV5-6	NA	TRBJ2-3	TRBD2
CASTQDSSTGELFF	TGTGCCAGCACCCAAGACAGTAGCACCGGGGAGCTGTTTTTT	TRBV7-2	NA	TRBJ2-2	NA
CAICDRVEGNQPQHF	TGTGCCATCTGTGACAGGGTAGAGGGCAATCAGCCCCAGCATTTT	TRBV10-3	NA	TRBJ1-5	TRBD1
CASSAGTGSYEQYF	TGTGCCAGCAGCGCCGGGACAGGGTCCTACGAGCAGTACTTC	TRBV7-9	NA	TRBJ2-7	TRBD1
CASSSDVDNEQFF	TGTGCCAGCAGTTCCGATGTAGACAATGAGCAGTTCTTC	TRBV28	NA	TRBJ2-1	NA
CASSKGGGITEAFF	TGTGCCAGCAGTAAGGGCGGGGGGATCACTGAAGCTTTCTTT	TRBV2	few	TRBJ1-1	NA
CASSQTDSSNQPQHF	TGTGCCAGCAGCCAGACAGACAGTAGCAATCAGCCCCAGCATTTT	TRBV4-2	NA	TRBJ1-5	NA
CAWSVRGAGTGELFF	TGTGCCTGGAGTGTACGGGGGGCAGGGACCGGGGAGCTGTTTTTT	TRBV30	NA	TRBJ2-2	NA
CASSQVRSYEQYF	TGTGCCAGCAGCCAGGTCAGGTCCTACGAGCAGTACTTC	TRBV7-2	NA	TRBJ2-7	NA
CASRPVAGEYGYTF	TGTGCCAGTAGACCTGTGGCAGGGGAATATGGCTACACCTTC	TRBV19	once	TRBJ1-2	NA
CASSVVAGQETQYF	TGTGCCAGCAGCGTAGTGGCAGGGCAAGAGACCCAGTACTTC	TRBV9	NA	TRBJ2-5	NA
CASSPPDRGRGGYTF	TGTGCCAGCTCACCACCAGACAGGGGGCGAGGTGGCTACACCTTC	TRBV18	NA	TRBJ1-2	TRBD1
CASKEGSEFEQYF	TGTGCCAGCAAGGAGGGTTCTGAGTTCGAGCAGTACTTC	TRBV2	NA	TRBJ2-7	NA
CASSYFGQGATEAFF	TGTGCCAGCAGTTACTTCGGACAGGGGGCCACTGAAGCTTTCTTT	TRBV6-6	NA	TRBJ1-1	TRBD1
CASSLLENSYEQYF	TGTGCCAGCAGCTTGTTGGAGAACTCCTACGAGCAGTACTTC	TRBV5-6	NA	TRBJ2-7	NA
CASSPAEREGRGEQFF	TGTGCCAGCAGCCCGGCGGAGCGGGAGGGCCGTGGTGAGCAGTTCTTC	TRBV5-4	NA	TRBJ2-1	TRBD2
CATSRGTGGRSEAFF	TGTGCCACCAGCAGAGGGACAGGGGGACGGTCTGAAGCTTTCTTT	TRBV15	NA	TRBJ1-1	TRBD1
CASSPLAGQGAQNEQFF	TGCGCCAGCAGCCCCCTGGCGGGGCAGGGGGCGCAGAATGAGCAGTTCTTC	TRBV4-1	NA	TRBJ2-1	TRBD1
CASSPFGVGGIYEQYF	TGCGCCAGCAGCCCCTTCGGGGTGGGAGGCATCTACGAGCAGTACTTC	TRBV4-1	NA	TRBJ2-7	NA
CASNTIEREGAETQYF	TGTGCCAGCAATACCATCGAGCGGGAGGGGGCGGAGACCCAGTACTTC	TRBV2	NA	TRBJ2-5	TRBD2
CASSVGAAPQVQSSYNEQFF	TGTGCCAGCAGCGTAGGAGCAGCGCCTCAAGTTCAGAGCTCCTACAATGAGCAGTTCTTC	TRBV9	NA	TRBJ2-1	NA
CASSLPQLYSTDTQYF	TGTGCCAGCAGCTTACCCCAACTCTATAGCACAGATACGCAGTATTTT	TRBV11-2	NA	TRBJ2-3	NA
CAYNREGGELFF	TGTGCCTATAACCGGGAGGGCGGGGAGCTGTTTTTT	TRBV30	NA	TRBJ2-2	TRBD2
CASSIIGTGLVEQYF	TGTGCCAGTAGTATTATTGGGACAGGTCTCGTCGAGCAGTACTTC	TRBV19	NA	TRBJ2-7	TRBD1
CASSVRQGGAGGNQPQHF	TGTGCCTCGAGTGTGCGGCAGGGGGGAGCTGGGGGCAATCAGCCCCAGCATTTT	TRBV30	NA	TRBJ1-5	TRBD1
CASSRPGHNMNTEAFF	TGTGCCAGCAGTCGCCCCGGACATAATATGAACACTGAAGCTTTCTTT	TRBV27	NA	TRBJ1-1	NA
CASSLKRPGQGRETQYF	TGTGCCAGCAGCTTAAAACGTCCGGGACAGGGGAGGGAGACCCAGTACTTC	TRBV5-6	NA	TRBJ2-5	TRBD1
CASSIDPTRMGTEAFF	TGTGCCAGTAGTATAGATCCGACTCGGATGGGCACTGAAGCTTTCTTT	TRBV19	NA	TRBJ1-1	NA
CASNVAGQGARGYTF	TGCGCCAGCAACGTCGCGGGACAGGGGGCGCGTGGCTACACCTTC	TRBV5-1	few	TRBJ1-2	TRBD1
CASSPPSGTLNEQYF	TGTGCCAGCAGTCCTCCTAGCGGGACCCTCAACGAGCAGTACTTC	TRBV28	few	TRBJ2-7	TRBD2
CASSMTSGSNIQYF	TGTGCCAGCAGCATGACTAGCGGGAGTAACATTCAGTACTTC	TRBV6-6	NA	TRBJ2-4	TRBD2
CASSSSKDRGRTNTEAFF	TGTGCCAGCAGCTCATCGAAGGACAGGGGAAGGACGAACACTGAAGCTTTCTTT	TRBV5-4	NA	TRBJ1-1	TRBD1
CASRPPGGTANTEAFF	TGTGCCAGCAGGCCACCGGGGGGGACAGCGAACACTGAAGCTTTCTTT	TRBV28	NA	TRBJ1-1	TRBD1